This T cell receptor beta chain emerged from a study of shared clonotypes between healthy human individuals. Looking at the study overall: With ages of 18 to 49, the donors were two women and three men. Researchers assigned three CD4 naive, three CD4 memory, two CD8 naive and one CD8 memory plate to each donor. Study-wide results and limits: Around 5% of naive CD4 clonotypes were common to a handful of donors.

Germline V gene lookup returns CDR1 SEHNR and CDR2 FQNEAQ (reference sequence). CDR3 length: 14 amino acids. The V gene lost 11 bases and the J gene lost 4 bases, with 18 bases spanning the gap. Only in-frame clones appear in the TCRdb table, and some are missing; sequencing was by immunoSEQ multiplex PCR. The sample yields 2 million to 2.5 million clones, nearly 97% seen once. A remark on this clone: What it recognizes is unknown.

The source material was naive CD4+ T cells sorted from blood. The subset: CD45RA+ positively selected. The chain carries TRBV7-9 and TRBJ2-1; possibly TRBD1 for D (5 bases). This TCR came from a young man in good health. CDR3 protein: CAGLTAWDYNEQFF. The CDR3 DNA reads as TGTGCCGGGTTGACAGCTTGGGATTACAATGAGCAGTTCTTC. Using reference TRBV7-9 and TRBJ2-1 for the parts outside the CDR3, the full variable domain is DTGVSQNPRHKITKRGQNVTFRCDPISEHNRLYWYRQTLGQGPEFLTYFQNEAQLEKSRLLSDRFSAERPKGSFSTLEIQRTEQGDSAMYLCAGLTAWDYNEQFFGPGTRLTVL.